This TCR beta chain was documented in a study of persistence of HIV-infected CD4 T cells. Cells were stimulated with overlapping HIV-1 Gag 15-mer peptides. CD40L/CD69 double-negative CD45RO-high memory CD4+ T cells were collected. As to this clone: The antigen is not known. Mismatch with germline at one junction end may stem from a read error. Other DNA sequences in the sample encode the same CDR3.

Germline V lookup: CDR1 LNHDA, CDR2 SQIVND (reference sequence). The CDR3 totals 15 residues. The immunoSEQ assay was version 4, run in survey mode. Here immunoSEQ multiplex PCR was the method, and the copy in TCRdb shows in-frame clones only, minus some. Counted here are 35,000 to 45,000 clones, more than 70% occurring once; the ten biggest clones make up roughly 5.4%. The chain combines TRBV19 with TRBJ2-7; D perhaps matches TRBD1 (5 bases). This TCR was recovered from an adult with HIV. The donor label of this sample is uncertain. The sequences come from cultured CD4+ T cells from PBMCs, collected from a patient who received antiretroviral therapy. The CDR3 reads CASSIRAISSYEQYF. The CDR3, as DNA: TGTGCCAGTAGTATCAGGGCCATCAGCTCCTACGAGCAGTACTTT. Filled out from reference TRBV19 and TRBJ2-7, the complete variable domain reads DGGITQSPKYLFRKEGQNVTLSCEQNLNHDAMYWYRQDPGQGLRLIYYSQIVNDFQKGDIAEGYSVSREKKESFPLTVTSAQKNPTAFYLCASSIRAISSYEQYFGPGTRLTVT.